Shown below are 10 T cell receptor beta chains from a single sample sequenced in a study of blood T cell repertoires in COVID-19. TCRdb's table, derived via immunoSEQ multiplex PCR, lists solely in-frame clones and lacks some. The sample has more than 250,000 clones, under 90% seen once. Material: PBMCs or T cells enriched from blood (not recorded which). These receptor sequences come from a woman younger than 35 who had recovered from COVID-19.

The rearrangement links TRBV9 to TRBJ2-1, with D perhaps TRBD2 (6 bases). In germline, CDR1 is SGDLS, CDR2 YYNGEE. Trimming took 0 bases from V and 6 from J, leaving 10 bases between them. The CDR3 has 14 amino acids. Here the CDR3 DNA reads TGTGCCAGCAGCGTAGAAGGGAGGCGCAATGAGCAGTTCTTC. This translates into CASSVEGRRNEQFF.

J is TRBJ1-1 and V is TRBV6-1; no definite D call. The CDR3 length is 12 residues. CDR1 is MNHNS, CDR2 SASEGT, per germline. The germline V and J ends were trimmed by 0 bases and 3 bases, with 2 bases remaining between them. CDR3 residues: CASSEAYTEAFF. CDR3 DNA: TGTGCCAGCAGTGAAGCCTACACTGAAGCTTTCTTT.

The chain links TRBV12-3 or TRBV12-4 to TRBJ1-3; D is uncertain. The CDR3 totals 11 residues. V was trimmed by 7 bases and J by 4 bases, leaving 5 bases between them. The CDR3 sequence is CASNLGNTIYF. The DNA of the CDR3 is TGTGCCAGCAATCTAGGAAACACCATATATTTT.

The chain couples TRBV5-1 to TRBJ1-1; maybe TRBD1 (5 bases). The germline V gene has CDR1 SGHRS and CDR2 YFSETQ. V gave up 5 bases and J gave up 1 base, with 15 bases separating them. The CDR3 runs 15 residues. CDR3 coding DNA: TGCGCCAGCAGTCTCGGGTGGGGCGAGAACACTGAAGCTTTCTTT. Protein: CASSLGWGENTEAFF.

The CDR3 region is CAISEGAGDHNEQFF. The CDR3 DNA reads as TGTGCCATCAGTGAGGGAGCGGGAGATCACAATGAGCAGTTCTTC. The genes are TRBV10-3 and TRBJ2-1; 8 bases are shared with TRBD2. Germline lookup yields CDR1 ENHRY and CDR2 SYGVKD. J was trimmed by 5 bases and V by 2 bases; bases with no gene match: 5. There are 15 residues in the CDR3.

This sequence joins TRBV28 and TRBJ2-7; 10 positions agree with TRBD2. Losses at the gene ends were 2 bases for V and 0 bases for J; bases not matched to a gene: 28. CDR3 length: 24 residues. Germline V gives CDR1 MDHEN, CDR2 SYDVKM. CDR3 bases: TGTGCCAGCAGTTTAAGGGGGCTTACTATAGGAGCGGGAGGGCCCTCCCGAGGCTCCTACGAGCAGTACTTC. It yields the protein CASSLRGLTIGAGGPSRGSYEQYF.

This clone was recorded a few times. This chain uses TRBV5-6 with TRBJ1-1, with TRBD1 matching 8 bases. Germline V gene lookup returns CDR1 SGHDT and CDR2 YYEEEE. After removal of 4 bases from V and 11 bases from J, the junction contained 10 bases not matched to a gene. The CDR3 contains 13 residues. The CDR3 sequence: CASSIQRQGRAFF. The CDR3 nucleotides read TGTGCCAGCAGCATACAACGACAGGGGAGGGCTTTCTTT.

This chain joins TRBV7-3 and TRBJ1-2; 12 bases are shared with TRBD1. Trimming at V came to 2 bases and at J to 8 bases, leaving 9 bases not matched to a gene. Looked up from germline, CDR1 is SGHTA and CDR2 is FQGTGA. CDR3 length: 16 residues. The CDR3 loop is CASSLGPGQGANGYTF. The DNA for the CDR3 is TGTGCCAGCAGCTTAGGGCCGGGACAGGGGGCGAACGGCTACACCTTC. Together with reference TRBV7-3 and TRBJ1-2, the CDR3 gives the full variable domain: GAGVSQTPSNKVTEKGKYVELRCDPISGHTALYWYRQSLGQGPEFLIYFQGTGAADDSGLPNDRFFAVRPEGSVSTLKIQRTERGDSAVYLCASSLGPGQGANGYTFGSGTRLTVV.

The CDR3 sequence: CASSSISGTEDYTGELFF. The CDR3 DNA sequence: TGTGCCAGCAGTTCGATTTCCGGGACAGAAGATTACACCGGGGAGCTGTTTTTT. This chain joins TRBV28 and TRBJ2-2; 7 nucleotides match TRBD1. With V trimmed by 4 bases and J by 3 bases, 14 bases remained unmatched. The germline V gene encodes CDR1 MDHEN and CDR2 SYDVKM. This CDR3 has 18 residues. Using reference TRBV28 and TRBJ2-2 for the parts outside the CDR3, the full variable domain is DVKVTQSSRYLVKRTGEKVFLECVQDMDHENMFWYRQDPGLGLRLIYFSYDVKMKEKGDIPEGYSVSREKKERFSLILESASTNQTSMYLCASSSISGTEDYTGELFFGEGSRLTVL.

As to this clone: This sample includes further DNA sequences coding for the same CDR3. V usage is TRBV9 and J usage is TRBJ1-5, with D unclear. The CDR3 extends over 12 amino acids. Trimming removed 2 bases from V and 2 bases from J, with 2 bases in between. The germline V gene encodes CDR1 SGDLS and CDR2 YYNGEE. CDR3 coding DNA: TGTGCCAGCAGCGTCGGCAATCAGCCCCAGCATTTT. This sequence encodes CASSVGNQPQHF.